This T cell receptor beta chain was retrieved from a study of vaccination and CD4 T cells after COVID-19. The wider study: Six men and four women formed the convalescents, two being Hispanic. Investigators took post-vaccine samples a median roughly 70 days after dose two, within a range of 14 to 241.

In TCRdb, the PCR reads were re-called with MiXCR into one record per CDR3 protein. The table has about 20,000 distinct CDR3 sequences, 60% seen once. This clonotype was seen a handful of times. Positive PCR dates covered March to December 2020, before US Alpha, Beta and Delta variants. V shed 1 base and J 8 bases; nucleotides not matched to a gene: 9. CDR1 is SGHTA and CDR2 is FQGNSA in the germline V gene. CDR3 length equals 16 residues. The sequencing used CD4+ T cells from blood, collected after SARS-CoV-2 vaccination. The TCR was taken from a human donor who had recovered from COVID-19. The chain has TRBV7-2 and TRBJ1-5; TRBD1 agrees at 9 bases. DNA of the CDR3: TGTGCCAGCAGCTTAGAAGTCGGGACAGGGTTAGAGCCCCAGCATTTT. It translates to CASSLEVGTGLEPQHF.